This T cell receptor beta chain was sequenced in a study of T cell responses to AZD1222 COVID-19 vaccine. This CDR3 region has 11 residues. Trimming left V 0 bases short and J 8 bases short, with 1 base between. Sequencing was performed with immunoSEQ multiplex PCR; in TCRdb, only in-frame clones are kept and a portion is missing. The repertoire holds 110,000 or so clones, with approximately 90% as singletons. Sequencing was performed on peripheral blood, taken 28 days after the second AZD1222 dose. This chain uses TRBV12-3 or TRBV12-4 with TRBJ1-4, with unresolved D. This sequence was found in an adult who received the AZD1222 COVID-19 vaccine. The DNA of the CDR3 is TGTGCCAGCAGTTTAGCCGAAAAACTGTTTTTT. This sequence encodes CASSLAEKLFF.